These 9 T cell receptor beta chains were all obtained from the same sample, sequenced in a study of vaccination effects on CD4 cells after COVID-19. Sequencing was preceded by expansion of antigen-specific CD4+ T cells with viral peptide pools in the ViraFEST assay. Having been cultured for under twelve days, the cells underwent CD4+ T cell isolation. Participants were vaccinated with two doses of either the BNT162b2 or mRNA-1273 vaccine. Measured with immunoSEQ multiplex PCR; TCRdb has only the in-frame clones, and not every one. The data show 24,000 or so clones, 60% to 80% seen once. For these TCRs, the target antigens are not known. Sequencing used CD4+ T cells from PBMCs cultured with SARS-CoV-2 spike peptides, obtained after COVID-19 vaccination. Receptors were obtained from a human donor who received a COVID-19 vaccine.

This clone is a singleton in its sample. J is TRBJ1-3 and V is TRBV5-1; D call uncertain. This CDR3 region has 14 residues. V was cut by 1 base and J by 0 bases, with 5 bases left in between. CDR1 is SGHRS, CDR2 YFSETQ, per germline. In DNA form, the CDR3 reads TGCGCCAGCAGCTTGTTCGGCTCTGGAAACACCATATATTTT. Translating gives CASSLFGSGNTIYF.

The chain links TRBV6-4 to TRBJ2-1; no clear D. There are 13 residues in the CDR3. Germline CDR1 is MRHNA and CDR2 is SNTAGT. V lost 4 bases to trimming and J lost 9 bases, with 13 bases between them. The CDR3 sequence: CASSAILESEQFF. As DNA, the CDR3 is TGTGCCAGCAGTGCCATCCTTGAATCTGAGCAGTTCTTC.

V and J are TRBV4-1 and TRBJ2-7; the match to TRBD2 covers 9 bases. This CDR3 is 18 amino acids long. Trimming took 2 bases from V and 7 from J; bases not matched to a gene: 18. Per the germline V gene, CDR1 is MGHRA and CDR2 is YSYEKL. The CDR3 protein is CASSQYPKVAGELWEQYF. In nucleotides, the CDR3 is TGCGCCAGCAGCCAATACCCCAAGGTAGCGGGAGAGCTCTGGGAGCAGTACTTC.

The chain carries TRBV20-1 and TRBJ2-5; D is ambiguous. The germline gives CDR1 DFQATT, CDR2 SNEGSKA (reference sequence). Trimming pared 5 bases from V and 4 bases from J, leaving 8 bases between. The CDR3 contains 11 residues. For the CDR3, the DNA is TGCAGTGCTTCAGAATTAGAGACCCAGTACTTC. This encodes CSASELETQYF.

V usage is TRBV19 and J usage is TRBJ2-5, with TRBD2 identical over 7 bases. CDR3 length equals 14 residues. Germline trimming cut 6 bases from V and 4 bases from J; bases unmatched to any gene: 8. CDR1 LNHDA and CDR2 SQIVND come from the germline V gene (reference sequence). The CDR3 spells CASRQTTSPETQYF. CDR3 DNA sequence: TGTGCCAGTAGACAAACGACTAGCCCAGAGACCCAGTACTTC.

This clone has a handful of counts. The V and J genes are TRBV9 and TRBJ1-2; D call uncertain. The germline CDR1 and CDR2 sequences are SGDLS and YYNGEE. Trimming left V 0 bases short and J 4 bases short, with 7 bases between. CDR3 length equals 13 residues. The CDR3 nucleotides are TGTGCCAGCAGCGTAGTACAGTTCTATGGCTACACCTTC. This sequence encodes CASSVVQFYGYTF.

The CDR3 loop reads CASSFSPRRGYNEQFF. As DNA, the CDR3 is TGTGCCAGCAGTTTTAGTCCCCGGCGTGGCTACAATGAGCAGTTCTTC. This chain links TRBV27 with TRBJ2-1; no clear D. From germline, CDR1 is MNHEY and CDR2 SMNVEV (reference sequence). The ends were cut back, 3 bases at V and 3 bases at J, with 15 bases in the middle. The CDR3 is 16 amino acids.

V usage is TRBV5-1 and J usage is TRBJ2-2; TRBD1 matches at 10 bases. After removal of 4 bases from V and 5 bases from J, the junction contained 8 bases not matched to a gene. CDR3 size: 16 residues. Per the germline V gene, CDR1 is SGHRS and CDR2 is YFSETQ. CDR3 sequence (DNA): TGCGCCAGCAGCGGGGGACAGGGGATTGGTACCGGGGAGCTGTTTTTT. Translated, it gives CASSGGQGIGTGELFF.

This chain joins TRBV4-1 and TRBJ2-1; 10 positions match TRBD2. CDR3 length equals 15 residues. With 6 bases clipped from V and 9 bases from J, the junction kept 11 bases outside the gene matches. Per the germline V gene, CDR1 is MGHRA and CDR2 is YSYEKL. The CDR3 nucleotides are TGCGCCAGCAGTCCCGCTTCCGGGACTAGCGCTGAGCAGTTCTTC. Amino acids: CASSPASGTSAEQFF.